Sequencing of this T cell receptor (beta chain) was carried out in a study of blood T cell repertoires in COVID-19. Across the study: PBMCs, B-cell-depleted T cells, or T cells were the source of the cDNA or gDNA that made up the material.

The CDR3 has 13 amino acids. Germline loops: CDR1 SGHRS, CDR2 YFSETQ. V shed 4 bases and J 10 bases; nucleotides not matched to a gene: 9. In the original processing: Estimation of nucleated cell counts was performed using reference gene primer amplification. Using immunoSEQ multiplex PCR, the repertoire was profiled, and TCRdb retains in-frame clones only, with some absent. V and J calls and clone size are copied from that table; D and trimming were computed from the DNA. The sample holds about 200,000 clones, roughly 90% seen once. This clonotype was sampled from a young man with active or convalescent COVID-19. Sequenced material: peripheral blood. V and J are TRBV5-1 and TRBJ1-2, with 8 positions matching TRBD1. CDR3 DNA: TGCGCCAGCAGCCGGGACGGGCAGGGGGCCTACACCTTC. It encodes CASSRDGQGAYTF.